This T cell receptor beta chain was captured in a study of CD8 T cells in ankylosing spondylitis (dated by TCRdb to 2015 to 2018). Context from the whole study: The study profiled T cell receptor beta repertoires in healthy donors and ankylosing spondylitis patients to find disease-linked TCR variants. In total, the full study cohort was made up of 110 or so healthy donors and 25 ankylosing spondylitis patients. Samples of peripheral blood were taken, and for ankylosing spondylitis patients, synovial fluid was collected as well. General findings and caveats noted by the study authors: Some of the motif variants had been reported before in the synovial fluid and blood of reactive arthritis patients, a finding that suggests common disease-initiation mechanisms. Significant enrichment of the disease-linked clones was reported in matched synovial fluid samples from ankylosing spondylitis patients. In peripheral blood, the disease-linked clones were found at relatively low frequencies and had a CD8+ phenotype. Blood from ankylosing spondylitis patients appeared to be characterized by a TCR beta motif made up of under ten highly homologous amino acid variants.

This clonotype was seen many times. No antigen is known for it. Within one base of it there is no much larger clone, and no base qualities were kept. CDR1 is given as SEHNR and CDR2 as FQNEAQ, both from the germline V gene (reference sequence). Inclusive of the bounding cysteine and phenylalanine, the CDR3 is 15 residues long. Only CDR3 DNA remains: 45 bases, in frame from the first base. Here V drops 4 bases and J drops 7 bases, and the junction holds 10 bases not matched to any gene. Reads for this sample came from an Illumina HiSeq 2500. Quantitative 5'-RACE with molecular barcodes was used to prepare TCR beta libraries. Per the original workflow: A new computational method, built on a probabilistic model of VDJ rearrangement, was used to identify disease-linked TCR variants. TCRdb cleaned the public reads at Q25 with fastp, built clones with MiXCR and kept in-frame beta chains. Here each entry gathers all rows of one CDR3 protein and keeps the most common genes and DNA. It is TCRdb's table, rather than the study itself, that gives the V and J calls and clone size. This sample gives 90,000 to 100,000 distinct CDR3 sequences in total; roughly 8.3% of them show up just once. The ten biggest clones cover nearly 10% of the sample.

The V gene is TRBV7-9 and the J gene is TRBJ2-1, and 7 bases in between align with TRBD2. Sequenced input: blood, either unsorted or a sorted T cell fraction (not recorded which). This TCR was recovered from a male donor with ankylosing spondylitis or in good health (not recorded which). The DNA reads TGTGCCAGCAGCTCTCAGCGGGACCGTAATAATGAGCAGTTCTTC. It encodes CASSSQRDRNNEQFF.